Sequencing of this T cell receptor beta chain was carried out in a study of blood T cell repertoires in COVID-19. CDR1 is WNHNN, CDR2 SYGVQD, per germline (reference sequence). V was trimmed by 8 bases and J by 1 base, leaving 14 bases between them. This CDR3 is 14 amino acids long. The repertoire was sequenced with immunoSEQ multiplex PCR; TCRdb's copy has only in-frame clones and lacks some. The table includes about 43,000 clones, roughly four fifths detected once. Sequenced material: peripheral blood. J is TRBJ1-1 and V is TRBV10-1; tentatively, D is TRBD1 (6 bases). The clonotype originates from a woman aged 60-75 years with acute or convalescent COVID-19. For the CDR3, the DNA is TGCGCCAGCGCTGCGGACAGATCGAACACTGAAGCTTTCTTT. As protein: CASAADRSNTEAFF.